The clone carrying this T cell receptor beta chain was observed a handful of times. The antigen remains undetermined. A much larger clonotype is one base distant, so this may be a read error. The germline V gene has CDR1 SGHRS and CDR2 YFSETQ. This CDR3 spans 14 amino acids. TCRdb itself ran the reads through MiXCR, one entry per CDR3 protein. The table has fewer than 1,000,000 distinct CDR3 sequences, 30% to 40% seen once; the top ten hold 11% to 15%. This sample was included in a study of T cell repertoires in cytomegalovirus infection. In the study overall: It was the public TCR beta signatures that indicated both CMV infection and matching HLA type.

The sample in question was cultured CD8+ T cells from PBMCs, obtained from culture after CMV antigen stimulation. The chain uses TRBV5-1 and TRBJ1-1, with D possibly TRBD1 on 6 matching bases. This TCR was sampled from a human donor in good health (CMV status not recorded). Some clones in this sample may be carry-over from other donors' samples. The CDR3: CASSLRGVNTEAFF. The CDR3 coding sequence is TGTGCCAGCAGCTTAAGGGGGGTGAACACTGAAGCTTTCTTT.